The rows below give T cell receptor beta chains drawn from one sample of a study of blood T cell repertoires in COVID-19. The table came from immunoSEQ multiplex PCR; TCRdb's copy has only in-frame clones and leaves some out. Among approximately 300,000 clones listed, more than 90% were seen once. Sequenced: PBMCs or T cells enriched from blood (not recorded which). Receptors were obtained from a woman aged 25-40 years who had recovered from COVID-19. Each CDR3 is given without its conserved first and last residue. Each record gives: J gene, V gene, CDR3 protein.

>TRBJ2-3|TRBV24-1
ATSERGQVTTQY
>TRBJ2-2|TRBV5-8
ASSFLLSGELF
>TRBJ2-2|TRBV28
ASSYWTGRAGELF
>TRBJ2-2|TRBV7-2
ASSLRTAYTGELF
>TRBJ1-1|TRBV3-1/TRBV3-2
ASSQDRVNTEAF
>TRBJ1-4|TRBV4-1
ASSQVGLAGQGGEKLF
>TRBJ2-2|TRBV11-2
ASSLQTSGGINTGELF
>TRBJ2-5|TRBV13
ASSLVRRETQY
>TRBJ1-2|TRBV30
AWSPGAYGYT
>TRBJ1-1|TRBV29-1
SVATGVTTEAF
>TRBJ2-2|TRBV5-8
ASSIRGETGELF
>TRBJ2-1|TRBV7-9
ASGGAGGLSYNEQF
>TRBJ2-1|TRBV7-9
ASSFPDEQF
>TRBJ2-1|TRBV10-3
AISEWAGLF
>TRBJ1-2|TRBV27
ASSDRATYGYT
>TRBJ1-5|TRBV28
ASSPPVQPQH
>TRBJ1-3|TRBV5-1
ASSLILRPGCTIY